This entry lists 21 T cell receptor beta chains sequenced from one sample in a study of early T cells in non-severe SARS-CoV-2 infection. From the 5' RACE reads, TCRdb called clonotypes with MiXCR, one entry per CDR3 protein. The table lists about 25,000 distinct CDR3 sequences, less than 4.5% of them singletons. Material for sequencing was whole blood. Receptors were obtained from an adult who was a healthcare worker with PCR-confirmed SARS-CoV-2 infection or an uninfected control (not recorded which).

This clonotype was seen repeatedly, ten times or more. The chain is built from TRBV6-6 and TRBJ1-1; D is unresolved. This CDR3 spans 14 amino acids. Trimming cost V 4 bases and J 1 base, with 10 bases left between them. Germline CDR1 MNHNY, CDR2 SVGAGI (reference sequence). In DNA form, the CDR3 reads TGTGCCAGCAGTTTCCAGATCCCGAACACTGAAGCTTTCTTT. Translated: CASSFQIPNTEAFF.

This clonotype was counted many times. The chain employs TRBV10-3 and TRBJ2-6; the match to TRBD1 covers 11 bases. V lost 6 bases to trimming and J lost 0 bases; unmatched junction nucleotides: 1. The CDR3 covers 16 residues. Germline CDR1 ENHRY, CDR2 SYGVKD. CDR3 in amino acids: CAISGTGGSGANVLTF. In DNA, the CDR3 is TGTGCCATCAGCGGGACAGGGGGCTCTGGGGCCAACGTCCTGACTTTC.

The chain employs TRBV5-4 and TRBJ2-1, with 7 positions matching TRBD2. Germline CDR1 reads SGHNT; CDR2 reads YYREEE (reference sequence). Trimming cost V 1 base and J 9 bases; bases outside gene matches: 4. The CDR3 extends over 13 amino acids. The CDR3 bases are TGTGCCAGCAGCTTGACGGGAGGCCCTGAGCAGTTCTTC. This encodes CASSLTGGPEQFF.

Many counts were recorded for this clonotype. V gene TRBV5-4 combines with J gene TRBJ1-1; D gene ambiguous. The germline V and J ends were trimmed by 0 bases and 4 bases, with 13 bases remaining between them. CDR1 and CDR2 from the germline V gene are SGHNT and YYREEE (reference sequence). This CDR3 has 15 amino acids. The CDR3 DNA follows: TGTGCCAGCAGCTTGGGGACTTGGAACCCCACTGAAGCTTTCTTT. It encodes CASSLGTWNPTEAFF.

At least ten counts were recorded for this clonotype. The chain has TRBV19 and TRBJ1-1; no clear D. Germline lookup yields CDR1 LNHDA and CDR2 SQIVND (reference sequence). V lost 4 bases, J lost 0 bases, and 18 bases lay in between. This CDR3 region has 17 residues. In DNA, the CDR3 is TGTGCCAGTAGTACCGGATTGGCTTACCTTATGAACACTGAAGCTTTCTTT. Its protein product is CASSTGLAYLMNTEAFF.

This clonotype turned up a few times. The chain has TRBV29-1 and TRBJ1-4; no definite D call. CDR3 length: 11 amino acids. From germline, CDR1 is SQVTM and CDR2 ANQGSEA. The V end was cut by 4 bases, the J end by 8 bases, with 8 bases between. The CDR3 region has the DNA TGCAGCGTTGCTGGGAGAGAAAAACTGTTTTTT. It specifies CSVAGREKLFF.

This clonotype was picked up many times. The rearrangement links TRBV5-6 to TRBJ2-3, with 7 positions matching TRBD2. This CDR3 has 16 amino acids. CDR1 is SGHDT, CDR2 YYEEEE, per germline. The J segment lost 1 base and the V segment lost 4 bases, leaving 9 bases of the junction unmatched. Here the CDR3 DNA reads TGTGCCAGCAGCCAGGCAGCGGGGCCCCGCACAGATACGCAGTATTTT. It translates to CASSQAAGPRTDTQYF. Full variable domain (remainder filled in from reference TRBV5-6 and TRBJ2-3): DAGVTQSPTHLIKTRGQQVTLRCSPKSGHDTVSWYQQALGQGPQFIFQYYEEEERQRGNFPDRFSGHQFPNYSSELNVNALLLGDSALYLCASSQAAGPRTDTQYFGPGTRLTVL.

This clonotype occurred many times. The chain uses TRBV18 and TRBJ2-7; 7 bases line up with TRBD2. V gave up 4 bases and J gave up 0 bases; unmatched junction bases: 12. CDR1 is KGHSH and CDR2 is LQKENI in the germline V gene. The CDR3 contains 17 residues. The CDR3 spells CASSRGAGLLSSYEQYV. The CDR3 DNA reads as TGTGCCAGCTCACGCGGAGCGGGACTATTAAGCTCCTACGAGCAGTACGTC.

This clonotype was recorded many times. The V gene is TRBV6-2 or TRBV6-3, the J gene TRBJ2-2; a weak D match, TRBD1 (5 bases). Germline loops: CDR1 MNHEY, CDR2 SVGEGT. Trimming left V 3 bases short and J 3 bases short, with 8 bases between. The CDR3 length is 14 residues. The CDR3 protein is CASSYIRDTGELFF. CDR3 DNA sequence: TGTGCCAGCAGTTATATCAGGGACACCGGGGAGCTGTTTTTT.

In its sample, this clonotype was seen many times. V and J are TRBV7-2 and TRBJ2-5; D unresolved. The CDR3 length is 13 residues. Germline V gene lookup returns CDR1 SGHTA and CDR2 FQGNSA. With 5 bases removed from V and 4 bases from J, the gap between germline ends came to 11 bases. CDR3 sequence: CASSANWGETQYF. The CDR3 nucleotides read TGTGCCAGCAGCGCAAATTGGGGAGAGACCCAGTACTTC.

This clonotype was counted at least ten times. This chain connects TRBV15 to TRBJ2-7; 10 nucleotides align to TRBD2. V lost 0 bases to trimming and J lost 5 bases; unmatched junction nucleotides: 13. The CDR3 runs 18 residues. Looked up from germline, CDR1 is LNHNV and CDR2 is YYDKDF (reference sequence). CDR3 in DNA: TGTGCCACCAGCAGAGATGGAATACTAGCGGGATTAGGCCACGAGCAGTACGTC. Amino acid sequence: CATSRDGILAGLGHEQYV.

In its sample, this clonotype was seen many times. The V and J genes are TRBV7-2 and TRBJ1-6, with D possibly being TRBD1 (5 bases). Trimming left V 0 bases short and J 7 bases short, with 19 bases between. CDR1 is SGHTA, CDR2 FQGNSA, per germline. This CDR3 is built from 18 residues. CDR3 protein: CASSLAVASRDPNSPLHF. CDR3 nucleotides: TGTGCCAGCAGCTTAGCGGTGGCCTCCAGGGACCCAAATTCACCCCTCCACTTT.

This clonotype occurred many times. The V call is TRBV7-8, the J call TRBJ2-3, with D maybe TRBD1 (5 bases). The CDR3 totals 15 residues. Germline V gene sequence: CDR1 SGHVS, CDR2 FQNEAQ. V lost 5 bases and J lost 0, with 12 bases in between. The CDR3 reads CASSPPDTSTDTQYF. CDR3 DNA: TGTGCCAGCAGCCCTCCGGACACCAGCACAGATACGCAGTATTTT.

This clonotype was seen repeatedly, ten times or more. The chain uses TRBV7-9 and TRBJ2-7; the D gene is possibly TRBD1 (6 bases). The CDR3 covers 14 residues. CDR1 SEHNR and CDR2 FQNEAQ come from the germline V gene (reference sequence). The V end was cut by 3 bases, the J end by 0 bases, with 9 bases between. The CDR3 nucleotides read TGTGCCAGCAGCTTGGACAGAACCTCCTACGAGCAGTACTTC. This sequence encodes CASSLDRTSYEQYF.

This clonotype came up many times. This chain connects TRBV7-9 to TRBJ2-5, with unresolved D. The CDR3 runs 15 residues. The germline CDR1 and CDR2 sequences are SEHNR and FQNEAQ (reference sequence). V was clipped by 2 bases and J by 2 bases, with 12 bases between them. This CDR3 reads CASSLYRQDQETQYF. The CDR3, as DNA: TGTGCCAGCAGCTTATATCGGCAAGATCAAGAGACCCAGTACTTC.

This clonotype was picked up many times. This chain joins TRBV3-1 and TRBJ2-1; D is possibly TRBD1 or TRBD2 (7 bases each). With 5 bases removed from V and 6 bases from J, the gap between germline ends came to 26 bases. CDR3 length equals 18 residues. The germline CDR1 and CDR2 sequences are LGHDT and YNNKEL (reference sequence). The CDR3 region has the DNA TGTGCCAGCAGCTCAGGGGGGTTCGGGCGGGAGAAGATCAATGAGCAGTTCTTC. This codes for CASSSGGFGREKINEQFF.

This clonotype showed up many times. DNA of the CDR3: TGTGCCAGCAGCGTAGCGTCCCAAGGGGGCAATGAGCAGTTCTTC. Its translation is CASSVASQGGNEQFF. The V call is TRBV9, the J call TRBJ2-1; maybe TRBD1 (6 bases). The germline CDR1 and CDR2 sequences are SGDLS and YYNGEE. The CDR3 totals 15 residues. The germline V and J ends were trimmed by 0 bases and 6 bases, with 13 bases remaining between them.

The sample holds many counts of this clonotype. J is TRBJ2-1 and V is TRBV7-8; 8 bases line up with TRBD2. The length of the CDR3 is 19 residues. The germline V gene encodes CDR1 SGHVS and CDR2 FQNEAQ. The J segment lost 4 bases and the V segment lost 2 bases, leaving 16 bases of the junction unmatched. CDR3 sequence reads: CASSLLSSSPGGNYNEQFF. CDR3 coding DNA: TGTGCCAGCAGCTTACTGTCGTCCTCCCCGGGAGGGAATTACAATGAGCAGTTCTTC.

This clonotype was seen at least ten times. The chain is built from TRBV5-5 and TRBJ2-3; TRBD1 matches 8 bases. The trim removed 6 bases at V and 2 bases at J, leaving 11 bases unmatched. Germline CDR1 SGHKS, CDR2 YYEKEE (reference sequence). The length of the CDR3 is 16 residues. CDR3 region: CASTPLGTGNTDTQYF. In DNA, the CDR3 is TGTGCCAGCACCCCGCTCGGGACAGGTAACACAGATACGCAGTATTTT. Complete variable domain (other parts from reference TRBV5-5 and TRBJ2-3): DAGVTQSPTHLIKTRGQQVTLRCSPISGHKSVSWYQQVLGQGPQFIFQYYEKEERGRGNFPDRFSARQFPNYSSELNVNALLLGDSALYLCASTPLGTGNTDTQYFGPGTRLTVL.

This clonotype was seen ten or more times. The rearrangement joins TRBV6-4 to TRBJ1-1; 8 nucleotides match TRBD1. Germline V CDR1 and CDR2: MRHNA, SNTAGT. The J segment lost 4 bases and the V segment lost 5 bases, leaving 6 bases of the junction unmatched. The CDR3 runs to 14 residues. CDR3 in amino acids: CASSSQGAGTEAFF. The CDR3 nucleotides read TGTGCCAGCAGTAGTCAGGGGGCCGGCACTGAAGCTTTCTTT.

The CDR3 DNA is TGTGCCAGCACCAACAAGGGCCCTGAAGCTTTCTTT. Protein: CASTNKGPEAFF. This chain joins TRBV6-5 and TRBJ1-1, with D uncertain. The V gene's germline CDR1 is MNHEY and CDR2 SVGAGI. Trimming removed 7 bases at V and 6 bases at J, with 12 bases between. This CDR3 contains 12 residues.